What follows describes a single T cell receptor (beta chain). Its antigen is undetermined. The data originate from a study of cytomegalovirus exposure and HLA in healthy donors. About the study: In an earlier analysis, 95 million to 130 million unique TCR beta sequences were found from approximately 170 million T cells.

The PCR used 60 Vbeta and 13 Jbeta primers. Clones were sequenced by immunoSEQ multiplex PCR, and TCRdb holds only the in-frame ones, with some missing. The sample shows 150,000 to 200,000 clones, roughly three quarters of them seen only once. General study points: TCR beta sequences reportedly predicted the HLA-A and HLA-B alleles of most subjects accurately.

The CDR3 consists of 15 residues. Per the germline V gene, CDR1 is MNHEY and CDR2 is SMNVEV (reference sequence). The germline V and J ends were trimmed by 8 bases and 7 bases, with 18 bases remaining between them. The rearrangement links TRBV27 to TRBJ1-6; D possibly corresponds to TRBD1 (6 bases). The sequenced material came from PBMCs. The receptor was derived from a male donor in good health and CMV-seropositive. This CDR3 is CASVARGAQNSPLHF. CDR3 bases: TGTGCCAGCGTCGCCCGGGGGGCACAAAATTCACCCCTCCACTTT.